Presented here are 32 T cell receptor beta chains from one specimen sequenced in a study of CD8 T cells in Susac syndrome. With random hexamers, reverse transcription was performed on about 0.45 to 1 ug of RNA. TCRdb ran MiXCR on the immunoSEQ multiplex PCR reads and lists one entry per CDR3 protein. The data contain roughly 190,000 distinct CDR3 sequences, roughly 94% of them singletons. Input material: CD8+ T cells from PBMCs. These receptors were taken from a human donor with Susac syndrome.

This clonotype was observed a single time. V and J are TRBV20-1 and TRBJ1-1; D is ambiguous. The CDR3 has 15 amino acids. Germline assignment: CDR1 DFQATT and CDR2 SNEGSKA (reference sequence). Between the trimmed V and J ends, which lost 0 bases and 1 base, there was a span of 12 bases. CDR3 in amino acids: CSAREGGRQNTEAFF. The CDR3 DNA sequence: TGCAGTGCTAGAGAGGGCGGCAGACAGAACACTGAAGCTTTCTTT.

This chain connects TRBV7-9 to TRBJ1-4; the D is unclear. Trimming stripped 0 bases from V and 11 bases from J, with 13 bases between. Germline loops: CDR1 SEHNR, CDR2 FQNEAQ (reference sequence). This CDR3 contains 14 residues. The CDR3 DNA follows: TGTGCCAGCAGCTTAGCACAGAACCTAGGGAAACTGTTTTTT. Translation: CASSLAQNLGKLFF.

The chain has TRBV6-1 and TRBJ2-2, with D possibly being TRBD2 (5 bases). Germline CDR1 MNHNS, CDR2 SASEGT. Trimming took 5 bases from V and 1 from J, leaving 14 bases between them. CDR3 length: 16 amino acids. The CDR3 DNA reads as TGTGCCAGCAGTCCCGGGATACCCTGGAACACCGGGGAGCTGTTTTTT. Translation: CASSPGIPWNTGELFF.

This clonotype was seen once. The genes are TRBV21-1 and TRBJ2-5. TRBV21-1 constitutes a pseudogene. The CDR3 sequence is 16 residues long. The CDR3 loop reads CASSQADKSNQETQYF. CDR3 DNA: TGTGCCAGCAGTCAAGCCGACAAATCCAACCAAGAGACCCAGTACTTC.

This clonotype appeared a single time. The rearrangement uses TRBV29-1 and TRBJ2-1; 8 positions agree with TRBD2. Germline V gene lookup returns CDR1 SQVTM and CDR2 ANQGSEA. Trimming cost V 6 bases and J 5 bases; bases outside gene matches: 6. The CDR3 length is 13 residues. CDR3 in amino acids: CSVPLRGDNEQFF. Here the CDR3 DNA reads TGCAGCGTCCCCCTGCGGGGGGACAATGAGCAGTTCTTC.

The chain uses TRBV21-1 and TRBJ1-1. TRBV21-1 has pseudogene status. The CDR3 contains 12 residues. As DNA, the CDR3 is TGTGCCAGCAGCAAATCGAACACTGAAGCTTTCTTT. This encodes CASSKSNTEAFF.

The chain couples TRBV5-6 to TRBJ2-7; D is undetermined. Germline V gene sequence: CDR1 SGHDT, CDR2 YYEEEE. V was pared by 3 bases and J by 2 bases, with 3 bases between. The CDR3 runs 11 residues. The CDR3 nucleotides are TGTGCCAGCAGCTACGCCTACGAGCAGTACTTC. Encoded protein: CASSYAYEQYF.

V usage is TRBV27 and J usage is TRBJ2-6; no clear D gene. CDR3 length: 14 amino acids. Looked up from germline, CDR1 is MNHEY and CDR2 is SMNVEV (reference sequence). Trimming cost V 7 bases and J 4 bases, with 11 bases left between them. The CDR3 reads CASMKGLGANVLTF. Here the CDR3 DNA reads TGTGCCAGCATGAAGGGCCTCGGGGCCAACGTCCTGACTTTC. Full variable domain (outside the CDR3, taken from reference TRBV27 and TRBJ2-6): EAQVTQNPRYLITVTGKKLTVTCSQNMNHEYMSWYRQDPGLGLRQIYYSMNVEVTDKGDVPEGYKVSRKEKRNFPLILESPSPNQTSLYFCASMKGLGANVLTFGAGSRLTVL.

The chain joins TRBV12-3 or TRBV12-4 to TRBJ2-1, with TRBD2 identical over 7 bases. The V gene end was trimmed by 6 bases and the J gene end by 2 bases; junction bases not matched to a gene: 7. This CDR3 is built from 15 residues. DNA for the CDR3: TGTGCCAGCAGCTCCGGACTAGTCACCTACAATGAGCAGTTCTTC. Translation: CASSSGLVTYNEQFF.

The chain has TRBV30 and TRBJ2-7; D remains ambiguous. The CDR3 runs 13 residues. Germline V gene sequence: CDR1 GTSNPN, CDR2 SVGIG (reference sequence). V was shortened by 0 bases and J by 4 bases, with 10 bases between the two germline ends. The CDR3 DNA reads as TGTGCCTGGAGTGTTAAGAGGTATTACGAGCAGTACTTC. Translation gives CAWSVKRYYEQYF.

The chain recombines TRBV5-1 with TRBJ1-2; D gene ambiguous. The germline V gene encodes CDR1 SGHRS and CDR2 YFSETQ. The CDR3 spans 12 residues. Trimming removed 4 bases at V and 7 bases at J, with 11 bases between. In DNA, the CDR3 is TGCGCCAGCAGCATCGGTGGCGGTGGCTACACCTTC. Translation gives CASSIGGGGYTF.

The chain links TRBV7-9 to TRBJ2-7, with 9 bases aligning to TRBD1. CDR1 SEHNR and CDR2 FQNEAQ come from the germline V gene (reference sequence). Trimming took 5 bases from V and 6 from J; bases not matched to a gene: 8. This CDR3 has 14 amino acids. CDR3 in amino acids: CASSLTLTGGEQYF. CDR3 bases: TGTGCCAGCAGCCTTACCTTGACAGGGGGCGAGCAGTACTTC.

V and J are TRBV28 and TRBJ2-7, with 8 bases lining up with TRBD1. The CDR3 length is 15 residues. Looked up from germline, CDR1 is MDHEN and CDR2 is SYDVKM. Losses at the gene ends were 3 bases for V and 0 bases for J; bases not matched to a gene: 4. The CDR3 nucleotides are TGTGCCAGCAGTTTGCGACAGGGGTACTCCTACGAGCAGTACTTC. Residues: CASSLRQGYSYEQYF.

The chain is built from TRBV30 and TRBJ2-2; D ambiguous. Trimming left V 5 bases short and J 2 bases short, with 3 bases between. The germline CDR1 and CDR2 sequences are GTSNPN and SVGIG (reference sequence). The CDR3 spans 11 residues. CDR3 sequence: CAWANTGELFF. CDR3 nucleotide sequence: TGTGCCTGGGCAAACACCGGGGAGCTGTTTTTT. The complete variable domain, with remaining parts taken from reference TRBV30 and TRBJ2-2, reads SQTIHQWPATLVQPVGSPLSLECTVEGTSNPNLYWYRQAAGRGLQLLFYSVGIGQISSEVPQNLSASRPQDRQFILSSKKLLLSDSGFYLCAWANTGELFFGEGSRLTVL.

The sample holds a few counts of this clonotype. This rearrangement joins TRBV9 to TRBJ2-7; D is possibly TRBD1 (6 bases). V was trimmed by 3 bases and J by 2 bases, leaving 9 bases between them. The CDR3 covers 13 residues. Germline V gives CDR1 SGDLS, CDR2 YYNGEE. Here the CDR3 DNA reads TGTGCCAGCAGCGCACAGGGTACCTACGAGCAGTACTTC. This codes for CASSAQGTYEQYF.

The genes are TRBV24-1 and TRBJ2-7; 7 nucleotides line up with TRBD1. J gave up 2 bases and V 9 bases, and 3 bases lay outside the gene matches. CDR1 is KGHDR and CDR2 is SFDVKD in the germline V gene. The CDR3 loop spans 12 amino acids. The CDR3 sequence is CATGDSAYEQYF. Here the CDR3 DNA reads TGTGCCACCGGGGACAGCGCCTACGAGCAGTACTTC.

The rearrangement joins TRBV27 to TRBJ1-5; D is uncertain. Deletions cut 2 bases from V and 7 bases from J, with 9 bases between. CDR1 is MNHEY, CDR2 SMNVEV, per germline (reference sequence). The CDR3 runs 13 residues. The CDR3 region is CASSLTFVQPQHF. Here the CDR3 DNA reads TGTGCCAGCAGTTTAACATTTGTGCAGCCCCAGCATTTT.

This rearrangement joins TRBV11-2 to TRBJ2-1; TRBD1 agrees at 8 bases. V dropped 4 bases and J dropped 12; count of bases not matched to a gene: 2. Per the germline V gene, CDR1 is SGHAT and CDR2 is FQNNGV. CDR3 length equals 11 residues. CDR3: CASSSGGRQFF. For the CDR3, the DNA is TGTGCCAGCAGCTCAGGGGGCAGGCAGTTCTTC. The complete variable domain, with remaining parts taken from reference TRBV11-2 and TRBJ2-1, reads EAGVAQSPRYKIIEKRQSVAFWCNPISGHATLYWYQQILGQGPKLLIQFQNNGVVDDSQLPKDRFSAERLKGVDSTLKIQPAKLEDSAVYLCASSSGGRQFFGPGTRLTVL.

V gene TRBV7-3 combines with J gene TRBJ2-4; TRBD1 agrees at 8 bases. The ends lost 5 bases at V and 2 bases at J; junction bases unmatched: 5. The CDR3 is 15 amino acids. CDR1 SGHTA and CDR2 FQGTGA come from the germline V gene. The CDR3 loop is CASSQNRGTKNIQYF. DNA of the CDR3: TGTGCCAGCAGCCAAAACAGGGGGACCAAAAACATTCAGTACTTC.

The J gene is TRBJ2-3, the V gene TRBV4-1, with unresolved D. V was pared by 3 bases and J by 2 bases, with 9 bases between. The CDR3 is made up of 14 amino acids. In germline, CDR1 is MGHRA, CDR2 YSYEKL. CDR3 nucleotide sequence: TGCGCCAGCAGCCAGCTCAGCATCACAGATACGCAGTATTTT. Amino acids: CASSQLSITDTQYF.

The V call is TRBV5-1, the J call TRBJ2-7; TRBD1 matches at 10 bases. With 0 bases clipped from V and 2 bases from J, the junction kept 2 bases outside the gene matches. The germline CDR1 and CDR2 sequences are SGHRS and YFSETQ. The CDR3 length is 15 residues. The CDR3 here is CASSLDGQGAYEQYF. As DNA, the CDR3 is TGCGCCAGCAGCTTGGACGGACAGGGGGCCTACGAGCAGTACTTC. The complete variable domain, with remaining parts taken from reference TRBV5-1 and TRBJ2-7, reads KAGVTQTPRYLIKTRGQQVTLSCSPISGHRSVSWYQQTPGQGLQFLFEYFSETQRNKGNFPGRFSGRQFSNSRSEMNVSTLELGDSALYLCASSLDGQGAYEQYFGPGTRLTVT.

The chain couples TRBV4-2 to TRBJ2-7; possible D gene TRBD1, 6 bases. The CDR3 is 16 residues long. Germline values: CDR1 LGHNA, CDR2 YNFKEQ. Trimming cost V 1 base and J 0 bases, with 13 bases left between them. CDR3 sequence: CASSQGLTGISYEQYF. Here the CDR3 DNA reads TGTGCCAGCAGCCAAGGGCTTACAGGGATCTCCTACGAGCAGTACTTC.

The V call is TRBV6-6, the J call TRBJ2-2, with 7 bases fitting TRBD1. The CDR3 contains 14 residues. Trimming cost V 5 bases and J 5 bases; bases outside gene matches: 5. Germline CDR1 is MNHNY and CDR2 is SVGAGI (reference sequence). CDR3 in amino acids: CASSRDSETGELFF. The CDR3 DNA sequence: TGTGCCAGCAGTCGGGACAGCGAAACCGGGGAGCTGTTTTTT.

The chain employs TRBV30 and TRBJ1-5; no clear D gene. The germline V gene encodes CDR1 GTSNPN and CDR2 SVGIG (reference sequence). The length of the CDR3 is 14 residues. The ends were cut back, 5 bases at V and 6 bases at J, with 17 bases in the middle. The CDR3 sequence is CAWQEMGFGQPQHF. CDR3 nucleotide sequence: TGTGCCTGGCAAGAGATGGGATTTGGTCAGCCCCAGCATTTT.

The chain combines TRBV5-6 with TRBJ2-1; D remains ambiguous. V lost 0 bases, J lost 7 bases, and 14 bases lay in between. The CDR3 extends over 15 amino acids. The V gene's germline CDR1 is SGHDT and CDR2 YYEEEE. The CDR3 coding sequence is TGTGCCAGCAGCTTGGTCCGTTCTCTGGGTAATGAGCAGTTCTTC. Translating it yields CASSLVRSLGNEQFF.

The chain couples TRBV12-3 or TRBV12-4 to TRBJ1-1, with D uncertain. V lost 0 bases to trimming and J lost 0 bases, with 5 bases between them. This CDR3 has 14 amino acids. The CDR3, as DNA: TGTGCCAGCAGTTTAGCGAGGGTGAACACTGAAGCTTTCTTT. This sequence encodes CASSLARVNTEAFF.

This rearrangement joins TRBV7-2 to TRBJ1-4; D perhaps matches TRBD1 (6 bases). This CDR3 spans 13 amino acids. V was cut by 5 bases and J by 7 bases, with 11 bases left in between. Germline V CDR1 and CDR2: SGHTA, FQGNSA. The CDR3 region is CASSPTGIEKLFF. Here the CDR3 DNA reads TGTGCCAGCAGCCCCACAGGGATTGAAAAACTGTTTTTT.

The table lists this clonotype with a count of one. The rearrangement joins TRBV20-1 to TRBJ1-5; D ambiguous. The CDR3 totals 13 residues. With 3 bases removed from V and 0 bases from J, the gap between germline ends came to 6 bases. CDR1 DFQATT and CDR2 SNEGSKA come from the germline V gene (reference sequence). CDR3: CSASGNSNQPQHF. The CDR3 DNA follows: TGCAGTGCTAGCGGAAATAGCAATCAGCCCCAGCATTTT.

The rearrangement uses TRBV15 and TRBJ1-2; D is undetermined. The V and J ends lost 0 bases and 1 base respectively, with 9 bases between them. Germline CDR1 LNHNV, CDR2 YYDKDF (reference sequence). CDR3 length: 15 residues. The CDR3 region is CATSRDLTVNYGYTF. Here the CDR3 DNA reads TGTGCCACCAGCAGAGATTTAACGGTTAACTATGGCTACACCTTC.

V and J are TRBV6-6 and TRBJ1-5; no firm D call. The CDR3 totals 11 residues. Per the germline V gene, CDR1 is MNHNY and CDR2 is SVGAGI (reference sequence). V gave up 6 bases and J gave up 11 bases, with 11 bases separating them. In nucleotides, the CDR3 is TGTGCCAGCAGCCCACCAGGAGCCCAGCATTTT. Protein product: CASSPPGAQHF.

The V and J genes are TRBV9 and TRBJ1-1; D unclear. Trimming took 0 bases from V and 4 from J, leaving 10 bases between them. The CDR3 runs 14 residues. Per germline, CDR1 SGDLS and CDR2 YYNGEE. CDR3 nucleotides: TGTGCCAGCAGCGTAGCCGTAGCGGGCACTGAAGCTTTCTTT. It encodes CASSVAVAGTEAFF. The full variable domain, completed using reference TRBV9 and TRBJ1-1, is DSGVTQTPKHLITATGQRVTLRCSPRSGDLSVYWYQQSLDQGLQFLIQYYNGEERAKGNILERFSAQQFPDLHSELNLSSLELGDSALYFCASSVAVAGTEAFFGQGTRLTVV.

This chain links TRBV27 with TRBJ1-4, with D uncertain. V lost 5 bases, J lost 4 bases, and 20 bases lay in between. The CDR3 consists of 17 residues. CDR1 MNHEY and CDR2 SMNVEV come from the germline V gene (reference sequence). The DNA of the CDR3 is TGTGCCAGCAGTCTACTCCCCGCAGGAGCGGGTAATGAAAAACTGTTTTTT. It is translated as CASSLLPAGAGNEKLFF.